This T cell receptor (beta chain) emerged from a study of blood T cell repertoires in COVID-19. Sequenced by immunoSEQ multiplex PCR; TCRdb stores in-frame clones only, minus some. The table has some 270,000 clones, approximately 86% seen once. Germline V gene data show CDR1 as MNHEY and CDR2 as SVGAGI. The V gene end was trimmed by 6 bases and the J gene end by 4 bases; junction bases not matched to a gene: 7. This CDR3 contains 15 residues. What was sequenced was peripheral blood. The receptor was derived from a human donor with COVID-19, enrolled during active disease. The donor label of this sample is uncertain. The chain combines TRBV6-5 with TRBJ1-3; 9 nucleotides line up with TRBD1. CDR3 region: CASRANRGRGNTIYF. The CDR3 DNA follows: TGTGCCAGCAGAGCGAACAGGGGGCGAGGAAACACCATATATTTT.